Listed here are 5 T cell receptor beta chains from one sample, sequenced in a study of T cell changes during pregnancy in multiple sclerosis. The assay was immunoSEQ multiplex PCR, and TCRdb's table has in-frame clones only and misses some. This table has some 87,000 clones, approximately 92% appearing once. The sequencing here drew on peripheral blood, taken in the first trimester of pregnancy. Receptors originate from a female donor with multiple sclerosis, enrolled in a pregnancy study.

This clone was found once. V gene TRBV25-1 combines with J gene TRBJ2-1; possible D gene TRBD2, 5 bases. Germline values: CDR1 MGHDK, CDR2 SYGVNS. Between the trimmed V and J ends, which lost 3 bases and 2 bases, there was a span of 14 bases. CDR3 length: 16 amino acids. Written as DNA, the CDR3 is TGTGCCAGCAGTGATCAACCGGGATTCCCCTACAATGAGCAGTTCTTC. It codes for CASSDQPGFPYNEQFF. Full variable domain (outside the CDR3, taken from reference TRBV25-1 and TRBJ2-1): EADIYQTPRYLVIGTGKKITLECSQTMGHDKMYWYQQDPGMELHLIHYSYGVNSTEKGDLSSESTVSRIRTEHFPLTLESARPSHTSQYLCASSDQPGFPYNEQFFGPGTRLTVL.

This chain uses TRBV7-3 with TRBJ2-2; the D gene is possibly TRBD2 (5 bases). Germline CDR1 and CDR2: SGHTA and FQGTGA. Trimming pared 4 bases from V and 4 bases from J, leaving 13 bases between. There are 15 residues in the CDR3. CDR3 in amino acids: CASSSSVGLTGELFF. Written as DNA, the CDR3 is TGTGCCAGCAGCTCATCCGTCGGACTCACCGGGGAGCTGTTTTTT.

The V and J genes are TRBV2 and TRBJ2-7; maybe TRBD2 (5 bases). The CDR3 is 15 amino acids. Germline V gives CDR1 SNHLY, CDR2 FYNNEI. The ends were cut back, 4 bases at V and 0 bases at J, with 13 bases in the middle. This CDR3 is CASSGQPGTSYEQYF. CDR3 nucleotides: TGTGCCAGCAGTGGTCAACCGGGAACCTCCTACGAGCAGTACTTC.

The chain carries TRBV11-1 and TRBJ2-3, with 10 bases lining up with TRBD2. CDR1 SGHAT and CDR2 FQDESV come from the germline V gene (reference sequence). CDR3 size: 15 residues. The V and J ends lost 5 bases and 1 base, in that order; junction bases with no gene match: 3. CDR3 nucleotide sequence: TGTGCCAGCAGCCCAGGACTAGCGGGCACAGATACGCAGTATTTT. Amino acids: CASSPGLAGTDTQYF.

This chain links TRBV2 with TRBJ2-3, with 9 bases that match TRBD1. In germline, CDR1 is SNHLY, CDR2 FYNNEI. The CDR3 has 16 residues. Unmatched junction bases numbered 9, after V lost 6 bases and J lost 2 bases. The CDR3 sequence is CASRVQGATNTDTQYF. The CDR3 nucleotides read TGTGCCAGCAGGGTACAGGGGGCGACGAACACAGATACGCAGTATTTT.